This T cell receptor beta chain was captured in a study of post-analysis software for immune sequencing data. Study-wide results and limits: Strong co-clustering by F measure was seen for same-batch samples.

The TCR beta cDNA libraries carried unique molecular identifiers. TCRdb re-called the PCR reads through MiXCR, storing one row per CDR3 protein. The sample holds 150,000 to 200,000 distinct CDR3 sequences, roughly 34% seen once. The CDR3 loop spans 12 amino acids. V was clipped by 7 bases and J by 11 bases, with 17 bases between them. Germline lookup yields CDR1 SNHLY and CDR2 FYNNEI. This clonotype showed up just a few times. No antigen is known for it. The gene calls are TRBV2 and TRBJ2-5; tentatively, D is TRBD2 (6 bases). This receptor was taken from a girl aged 10-17 years with multiple sclerosis. The source was blood, collected after autologous hematopoietic stem cell transplantation. The CDR3 loop reads CASNSGFGEQYF. The CDR3 nucleotides are TGTGCCAGCAACAGCGGGTTCGGGGAGCAGTACTTC.